This T cell receptor beta chain was identified in a study of breast tumors, draining lymph nodes, adjacent tissues. Study results and caveats: Tumor repertoires ranked between lymph nodes and nontumor tissue in diversity, with V and J gene preferences.

The lymph nodes were axillary draining lymph nodes from breast cancer patients. Points on this clonotype: Its specificity is unknown. The junction shows a germline mismatch at one end, possibly a read error.

CDR1 is MNHEY, CDR2 SVGAGI, per germline. The CDR3 runs to 15 residues. TCRdb reprocessed the multiplex PCR reads with MiXCR, giving one entry per CDR3 protein. The sample records about 180,000 distinct CDR3 sequences, roughly a third being singletons. This receptor was obtained from a female donor with breast cancer. Some clones in this sample may be carry-over from other donors' samples. This chain joins TRBV6-5 and TRBJ1-2; TRBD1 might be the D (5 bases). Input material: axillary lymph node tissue. DNA for the CDR3: TGTGCCAGCAGTCACTCGGGGTACAGGCGCTATGGCTACACCTTC. Its translation: CASSHSGYRRYGYTF.